Reported below is one TCR beta chain. The sample is drawn from a study of cytomegalovirus exposure and HLA in healthy donors. CDR1 is KGHSH and CDR2 is LQKENI in the germline V gene. The CDR3 sequence is 15 residues long. Trimming removed 0 bases from V and 4 bases from J, with 9 bases in between. PCR involved 60 Vbeta and 13 Jbeta primers. Assay used: immunoSEQ multiplex PCR; TCRdb lists only in-frame clones, some missing. The sample consists of roughly 290,000 clones, 70% to 90% of them appearing once. V gene TRBV18 combines with J gene TRBJ1-4; TRBD1 might be the D (5 bases). This sequence was found in a woman aged 18 to 35 in good health and CMV-seronegative. The sequenced material came from PBMCs. The CDR3 DNA reads TGTGCCAGCTCACCACCGGGGGGAAGTAATGAAAAACTGTTTTTT. Amino acid sequence: CASSPPGGSNEKLFF. Full variable domain (missing parts from reference TRBV18 and TRBJ1-4): NAGVMQNPRHLVRRRGQEARLRCSPMKGHSHVYWYRQLPEEGLKFMVYLQKENIIDESGMPKERFSAEFPKEGPSILRIQQVVRGDSAAYFCASSPPGGSNEKLFFGSGTQLSVL.